A single T cell receptor (beta chain) is shown here with its context. Its antigen remains unknown. This specimen comes from a study of shared clonotypes between healthy human individuals. Recent vaccinations or acute infections were absent in the healthy HIV-negative adult donors. Evenly divided among several immunoSEQ plates was the genomic DNA of each subset. Profiling relied on immunoSEQ multiplex PCR, and the TCRdb table lists in-frame clones only, not all of them. The sample lists approximately 1,000,000 clones; about 72% were seen once. Germline lookup yields CDR1 MNHEY and CDR2 SMNVEV (reference sequence). Trimming removed 5 bases from V and 5 bases from J, with 18 bases in between. The CDR3 is 15 residues long. Study-wide results and limits: Around 5% of naive CD4 clonotypes were shared across several donors.

This receptor was taken from a man in his late teens or twenties in good health. Some clones in this sample may be carry-over from other donors' samples. Sequenced sample: memory CD4+ T cells from PBMCs. Described subset: CD45RA-negative fraction. V gene TRBV27 combines with J gene TRBJ1-2; the D gene is possibly TRBD1 (5 bases). The CDR3 here is CASSPTDTLFYGYTF. The CDR3 bases are TGTGCCAGCAGTCCGACGGACACCCTTTTTTATGGCTACACCTTC.